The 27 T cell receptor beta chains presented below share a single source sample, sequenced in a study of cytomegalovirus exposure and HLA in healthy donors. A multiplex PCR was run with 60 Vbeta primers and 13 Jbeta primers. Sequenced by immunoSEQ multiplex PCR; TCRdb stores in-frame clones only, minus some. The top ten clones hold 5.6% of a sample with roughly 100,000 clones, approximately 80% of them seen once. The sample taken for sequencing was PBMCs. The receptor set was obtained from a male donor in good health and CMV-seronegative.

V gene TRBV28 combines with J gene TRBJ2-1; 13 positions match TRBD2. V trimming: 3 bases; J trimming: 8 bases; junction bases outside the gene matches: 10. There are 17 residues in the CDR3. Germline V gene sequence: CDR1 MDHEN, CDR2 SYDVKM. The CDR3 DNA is TGTGCCAGCAGTTTGGGGTGGACTAGCGGGAGTTTTTATGAGCAGTTCTTC. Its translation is CASSLGWTSGSFYEQFF.

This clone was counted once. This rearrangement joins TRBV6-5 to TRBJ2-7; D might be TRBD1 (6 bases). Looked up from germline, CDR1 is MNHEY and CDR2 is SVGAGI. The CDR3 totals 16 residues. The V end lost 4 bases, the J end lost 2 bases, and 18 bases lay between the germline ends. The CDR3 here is CASSSLVQGEAYEQYF. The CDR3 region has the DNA TGTGCCAGCAGTTCGTTGGTACAGGGAGAAGCCTACGAGCAGTACTTC.

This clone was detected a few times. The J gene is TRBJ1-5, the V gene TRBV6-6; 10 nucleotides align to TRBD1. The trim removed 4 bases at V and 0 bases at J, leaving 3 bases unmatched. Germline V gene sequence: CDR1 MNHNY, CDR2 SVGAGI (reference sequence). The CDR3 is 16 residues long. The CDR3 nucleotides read TGTGCCAGCAGTTCCCGGGACAGGGGTAGCAATCAGCCCCAGCATTTT. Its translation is CASSSRDRGSNQPQHF.

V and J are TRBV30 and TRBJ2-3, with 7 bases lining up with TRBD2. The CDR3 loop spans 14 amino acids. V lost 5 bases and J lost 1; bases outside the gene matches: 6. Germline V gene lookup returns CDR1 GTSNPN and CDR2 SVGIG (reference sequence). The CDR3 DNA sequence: TGTGCCTGGGGGAGGGCCGAGGGCACAGATACGCAGTATTTT. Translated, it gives CAWGRAEGTDTQYF.

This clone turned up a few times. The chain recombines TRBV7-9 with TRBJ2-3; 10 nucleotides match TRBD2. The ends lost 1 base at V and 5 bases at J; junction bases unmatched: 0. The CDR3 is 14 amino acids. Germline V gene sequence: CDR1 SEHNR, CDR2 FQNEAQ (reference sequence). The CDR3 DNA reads TGTGCCAGCAGCTTAGGGACTAGCGGAGATACGCAGTATTTT. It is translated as CASSLGTSGDTQYF.

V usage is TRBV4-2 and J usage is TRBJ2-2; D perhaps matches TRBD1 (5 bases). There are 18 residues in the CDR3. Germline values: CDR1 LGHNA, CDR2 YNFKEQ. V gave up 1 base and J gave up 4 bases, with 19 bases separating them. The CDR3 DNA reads TGTGCCAGCAGCCAAGGCTTTGGTCCTCAGGGTGGCACCGGGGAGCTGTTTTTT. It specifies CASSQGFGPQGGTGELFF.

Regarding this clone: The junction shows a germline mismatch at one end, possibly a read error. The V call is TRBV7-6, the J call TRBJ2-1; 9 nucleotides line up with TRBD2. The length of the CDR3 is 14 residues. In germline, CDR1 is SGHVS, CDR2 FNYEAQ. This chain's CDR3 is CASSLAGSTYEQFF. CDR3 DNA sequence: TGTGCCAGCAGCCTAGCGGGGAGCACGTATGAGCAGTTCTTC.

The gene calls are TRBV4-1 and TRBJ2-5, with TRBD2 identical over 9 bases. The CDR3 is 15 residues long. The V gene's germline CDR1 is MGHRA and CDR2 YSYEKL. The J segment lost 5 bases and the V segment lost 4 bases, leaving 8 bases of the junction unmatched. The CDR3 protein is CASSPVAGVGETQYF. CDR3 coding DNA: TGCGCCAGCAGCCCCGTAGCGGGAGTGGGTGAGACCCAGTACTTC.

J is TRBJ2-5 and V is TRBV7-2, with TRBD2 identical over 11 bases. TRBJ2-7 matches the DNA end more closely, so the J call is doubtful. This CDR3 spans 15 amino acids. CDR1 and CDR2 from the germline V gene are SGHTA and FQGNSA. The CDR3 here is CASSPRTSGPYEQYF. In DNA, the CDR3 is TGTGCCAGCAGCCCCCGGACTAGCGGGCCCTACGAGCAGTACTTC.

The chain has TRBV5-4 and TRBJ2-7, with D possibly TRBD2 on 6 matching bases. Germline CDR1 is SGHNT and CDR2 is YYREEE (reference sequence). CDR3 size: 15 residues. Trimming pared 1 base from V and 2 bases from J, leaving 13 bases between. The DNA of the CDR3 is TGTGCCAGCAGCTTGTCGCGCGGGGAGGCCTACGAGCAGTACTTC. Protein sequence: CASSLSRGEAYEQYF.

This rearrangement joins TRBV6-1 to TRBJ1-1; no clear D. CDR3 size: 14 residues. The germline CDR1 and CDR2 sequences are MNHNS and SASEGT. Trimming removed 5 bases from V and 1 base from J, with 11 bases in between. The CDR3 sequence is CASSPEPGNTEAFF. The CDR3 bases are TGTGCCAGCAGTCCGGAGCCTGGGAACACTGAAGCTTTCTTT.

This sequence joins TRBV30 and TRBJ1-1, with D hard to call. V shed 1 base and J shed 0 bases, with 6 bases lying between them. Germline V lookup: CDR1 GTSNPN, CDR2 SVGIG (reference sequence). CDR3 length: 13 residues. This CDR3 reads CAWSAGMNTEAFF. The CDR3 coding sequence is TGTGCCTGGAGTGCGGGGATGAACACTGAAGCTTTCTTT.

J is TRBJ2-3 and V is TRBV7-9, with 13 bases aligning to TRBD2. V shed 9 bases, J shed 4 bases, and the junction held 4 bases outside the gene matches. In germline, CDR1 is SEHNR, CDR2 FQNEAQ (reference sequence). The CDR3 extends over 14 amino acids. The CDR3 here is CASTSGRAADTQYF. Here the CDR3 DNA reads TGTGCCAGTACTAGCGGGAGGGCTGCAGATACGCAGTATTTT.

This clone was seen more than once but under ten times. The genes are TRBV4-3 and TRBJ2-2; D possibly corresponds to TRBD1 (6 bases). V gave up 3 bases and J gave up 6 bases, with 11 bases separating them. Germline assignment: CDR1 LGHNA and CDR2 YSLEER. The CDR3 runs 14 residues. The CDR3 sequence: CASSQPGVPGELFF. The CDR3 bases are TGCGCCAGCAGCCAGCCAGGGGTTCCCGGGGAGCTGTTTTTT.

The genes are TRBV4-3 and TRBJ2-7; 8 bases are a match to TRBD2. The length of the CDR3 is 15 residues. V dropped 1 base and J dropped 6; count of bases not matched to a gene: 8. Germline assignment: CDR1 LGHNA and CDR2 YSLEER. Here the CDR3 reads CASSQVSAGVGEQYF. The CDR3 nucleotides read TGCGCCAGCAGCCAAGTGTCAGCGGGAGTTGGCGAGCAGTACTTC.

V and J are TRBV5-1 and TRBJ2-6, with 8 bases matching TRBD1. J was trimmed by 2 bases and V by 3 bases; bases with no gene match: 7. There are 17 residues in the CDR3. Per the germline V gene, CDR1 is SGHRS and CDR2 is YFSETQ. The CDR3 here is CASSSGQGNAGANVLTF. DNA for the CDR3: TGCGCCAGCAGCTCCGGACAGGGTAACGCTGGGGCCAACGTCCTGACTTTC. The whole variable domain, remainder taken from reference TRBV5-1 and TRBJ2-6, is KAGVTQTPRYLIKTRGQQVTLSCSPISGHRSVSWYQQTPGQGLQFLFEYFSETQRNKGNFPGRFSGRQFSNSRSEMNVSTLELGDSALYLCASSSGQGNAGANVLTFGAGSRLTVL.

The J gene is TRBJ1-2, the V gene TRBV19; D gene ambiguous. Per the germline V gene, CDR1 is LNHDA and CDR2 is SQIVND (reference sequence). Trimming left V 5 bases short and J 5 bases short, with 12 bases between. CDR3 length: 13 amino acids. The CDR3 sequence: CASSLGGGYGYTF. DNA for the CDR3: TGTGCCAGTAGTCTAGGCGGAGGGTATGGCTACACCTTC.

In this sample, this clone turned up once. The CDR3: CASGNTRGARGSHGYTF. Written as DNA, the CDR3 is TGTGCTAGTGGCAACACCAGGGGGGCTAGGGGTTCCCATGGCTACACCTTC. J is TRBJ1-2 and V is TRBV12-5, with TRBD1 matching over 7 bases. This CDR3 is 17 amino acids long. CDR1 is LGHNT and CDR2 is FRNRAP in the germline V gene. V was pared by 6 bases and J by 6 bases, with 19 bases of the junction left unmatched.

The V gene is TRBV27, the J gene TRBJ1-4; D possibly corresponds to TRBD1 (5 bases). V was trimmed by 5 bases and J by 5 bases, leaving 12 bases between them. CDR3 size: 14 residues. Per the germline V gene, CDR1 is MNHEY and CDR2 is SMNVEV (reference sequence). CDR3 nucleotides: TGTGCCAGCAGTGCCCCGGGGGGGAATGAAAAACTGTTTTTT. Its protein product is CASSAPGGNEKLFF. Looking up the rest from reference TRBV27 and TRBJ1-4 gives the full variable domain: EAQVTQNPRYLITVTGKKLTVTCSQNMNHEYMSWYRQDPGLGLRQIYYSMNVEVTDKGDVPEGYKVSRKEKRNFPLILESPSPNQTSLYFCASSAPGGNEKLFFGSGTQLSVL.

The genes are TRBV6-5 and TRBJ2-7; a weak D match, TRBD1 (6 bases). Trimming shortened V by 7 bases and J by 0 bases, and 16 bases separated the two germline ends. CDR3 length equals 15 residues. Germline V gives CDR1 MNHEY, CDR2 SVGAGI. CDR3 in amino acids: CASTQARGPSYEQYF. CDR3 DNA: TGTGCCAGCACCCAAGCCAGGGGCCCCTCCTACGAGCAGTACTTC.

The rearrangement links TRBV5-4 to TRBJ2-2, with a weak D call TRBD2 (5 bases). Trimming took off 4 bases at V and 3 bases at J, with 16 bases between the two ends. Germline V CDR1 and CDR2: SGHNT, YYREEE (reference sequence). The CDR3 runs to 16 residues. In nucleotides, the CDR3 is TGTGCCAGCAGCCCGGCGGGCAAGAGGGACACCGGGGAGCTGTTTTTT. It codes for CASSPAGKRDTGELFF. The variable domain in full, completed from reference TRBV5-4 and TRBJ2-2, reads ETGVTQSPTHLIKTRGQQVTLRCSSQSGHNTVSWYQQALGQGPQFIFQYYREEENGRGNFPPRFSGLQFPNYSSELNVNALELDDSALYLCASSPAGKRDTGELFFGEGSRLTVL.

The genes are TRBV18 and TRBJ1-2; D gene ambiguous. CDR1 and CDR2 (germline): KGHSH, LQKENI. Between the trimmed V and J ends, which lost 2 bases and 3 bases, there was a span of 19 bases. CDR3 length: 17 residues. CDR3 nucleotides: TGTGCCAGCTCACCAAAGCCAGGTTCGCCCGGGGACTATGGCTACACCTTC. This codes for CASSPKPGSPGDYGYTF.

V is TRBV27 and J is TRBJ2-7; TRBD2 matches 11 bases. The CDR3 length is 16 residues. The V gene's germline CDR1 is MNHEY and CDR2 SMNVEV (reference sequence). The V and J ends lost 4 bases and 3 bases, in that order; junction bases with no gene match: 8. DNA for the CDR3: TGTGCCAGCAGTTCGGATCCTAGCGGGAGGAGCTACGAGCAGTACTTC. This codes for CASSSDPSGRSYEQYF.

CDR3 region: CASSPEVGRYEYF. The CDR3 DNA sequence: TGTGCCAGCTCACCGGAAGTAGGCAGGTATGAGTACTTC. V is TRBV18 and J is TRBJ2-7; D is undetermined. Trimming pared 3 bases from V and 11 bases from J, leaving 17 bases between. There are 13 residues in the CDR3. Germline V lookup: CDR1 KGHSH, CDR2 LQKENI.

This CDR3 is CASSPRQGGAHSEQFF. CDR3 DNA sequence: TGTGCCAGCAGCCCCCGCCAAGGGGGCGCACATAGTGAGCAGTTCTTC. The V gene is TRBV7-3, the J gene TRBJ2-1, with 7 bases matching TRBD1. Trimming cost V 5 bases and J 9 bases; bases outside gene matches: 16. The germline CDR1 and CDR2 sequences are SGHTA and FQGTGA. CDR3 length: 16 amino acids. Using reference TRBV7-3 and TRBJ2-1 for the parts outside the CDR3, the full variable domain is GAGVSQTPSNKVTEKGKYVELRCDPISGHTALYWYRQSLGQGPEFLIYFQGTGAADDSGLPNDRFFAVRPEGSVSTLKIQRTERGDSAVYLCASSPRQGGAHSEQFFGPGTRLTVL.

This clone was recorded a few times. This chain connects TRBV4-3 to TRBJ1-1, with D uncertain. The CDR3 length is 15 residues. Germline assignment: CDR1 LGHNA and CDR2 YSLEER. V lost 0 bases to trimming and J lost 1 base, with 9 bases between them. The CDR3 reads CASSQDREGNTEAFF. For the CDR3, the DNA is TGCGCCAGCAGCCAAGATAGAGAGGGGAACACTGAAGCTTTCTTT.

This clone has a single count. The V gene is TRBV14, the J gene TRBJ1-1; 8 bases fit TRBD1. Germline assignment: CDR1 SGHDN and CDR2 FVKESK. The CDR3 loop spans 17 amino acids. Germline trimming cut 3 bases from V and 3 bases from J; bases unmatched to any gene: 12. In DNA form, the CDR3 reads TGTGCCAGCAGCCACCTAAATGCCAGGGGGCGGGACACTGAAGCTTTCTTT. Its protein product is CASSHLNARGRDTEAFF.